Sequencing of this T cell receptor (beta chain) was carried out in a study of shared clonotypes between healthy human individuals. The overall study: The plates for each donor numbered three CD4 naive, three CD4 memory, two CD8 naive and one CD8 memory. Study-wide points: A few donors had about 5% of their naive CD4 clonotypes in common.

On this clone: Its antigen is as yet unknown.

Running of the assay took place at deep level. Authors' data handling: Junction-only sequences produced by ImmunoSEQ had no quality scores, so filtering differed. Here immunoSEQ multiplex PCR was the method, and the copy in TCRdb shows in-frame clones only, minus some. V, J and clone size were drawn from that table, and D and trimming were deduced from the DNA. Among fewer than 850,000 clones listed, roughly 70% were seen once. Germline V gene lookup returns CDR1 MRHNA and CDR2 SNTAGT. Trimming left V 6 bases short and J 5 bases short, with 11 bases between. The CDR3 loop spans 13 amino acids. The clonotype comes from a woman in her thirties in good health. This sequence joins TRBV6-4 and TRBJ2-1; tentatively, D is TRBD2 (5 bases). Sequencing input: memory CD4+ T cells sorted from blood. Subset indicated: CD45RA-negative fraction. The CDR3 DNA reads as TGTGCCAGCAGAGGGAGTTCCAACAATGAGCAGTTCTTC. It encodes CASRGSSNNEQFF.